This record covers a single T cell receptor (beta chain). The antigen remains undetermined. J lost 4 bases, V lost 4 bases, and 8 bases had no gene match. There are 15 residues in the CDR3. This sample was taken from a study of OX40 agonist ivuxolimab in advanced cancers. Across the whole study: Given to patients was ivuxolimab, an agonistic anti-OX40 (CD134) antibody. With a range of roughly 20 to 80, age averaged approximately 60 years, and around 80% were male.

Study conclusions and caveats: At 0.1 to 3.0 mg/kg, clonal expansion of CD4+ and CD8+ blood T cells had occurred by week 6. A proportion of nonresponders additionally exhibited low normalized T-cell clonal expansion.

Libraries were prepared by immunoSEQ multiplex PCR; TCRdb keeps only in-frame clonotypes and omits some of them. The sample comprises nearly 25,000 clones, approximately 90% of which are singletons, and about 49% rests with the top ten. This chain connects TRBV5-7 to TRBJ2-7; the match to TRBD2 covers 10 bases. TRBV5-7 is given ORF status, its function remaining uncertain. The source is an adult with an advanced solid tumor such as melanoma, head and neck, liver or kidney cancer. Sequencing was performed on CD4+ or CD8+ T cells sorted from blood, taken in a trial of the OX40 agonist ivuxolimab. In nucleotides, the CDR3 is TGTGCCAGCAGCCCCCCAGCGGGAGGGCCGTACGAGCAGTACTTC. This codes for CASSPPAGGPYEQYF.